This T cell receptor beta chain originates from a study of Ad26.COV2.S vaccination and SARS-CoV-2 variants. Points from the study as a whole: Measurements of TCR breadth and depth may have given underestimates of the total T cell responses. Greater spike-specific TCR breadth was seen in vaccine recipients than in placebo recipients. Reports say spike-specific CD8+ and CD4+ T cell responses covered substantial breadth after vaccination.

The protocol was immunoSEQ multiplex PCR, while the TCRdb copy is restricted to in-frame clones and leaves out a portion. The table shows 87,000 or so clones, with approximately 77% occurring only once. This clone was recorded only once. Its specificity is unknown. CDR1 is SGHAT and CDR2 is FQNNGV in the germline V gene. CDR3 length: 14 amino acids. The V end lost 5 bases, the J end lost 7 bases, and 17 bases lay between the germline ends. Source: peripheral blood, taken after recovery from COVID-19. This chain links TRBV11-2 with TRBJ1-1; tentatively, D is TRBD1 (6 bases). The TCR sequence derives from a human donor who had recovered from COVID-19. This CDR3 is CASSPGVGGSEAFF. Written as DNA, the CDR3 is TGTGCCAGCAGCCCAGGGGTCGGGGGTAGTGAAGCTTTCTTT.